The text below deals with one T cell receptor (beta chain). These data come from a study of CD8+ T cells in alopecia areata. Per the germline V gene, CDR1 is GTSNPN and CDR2 is SVGIG (reference sequence). The CDR3 totals 14 residues. V gave up 2 bases and J gave up 5 bases; unmatched junction bases: 6. It was cDNA, reverse transcribed from extracted RNA, that served as the sequencing template. Assay: immunoSEQ multiplex PCR; the TCRdb copy retains only in-frame clones and omits some. The data contain roughly 200,000 clones, roughly 59% of them singletons. This material consisted of CD4+ T cells sorted from blood, taken at week 0. The sequence was collected from a human donor with alopecia areata. The rearrangement uses TRBV30 and TRBJ2-3, with TRBD1 matching 8 bases. CDR3 sequence: CAWSWQGAGDTQYF. The CDR3 nucleotides read TGTGCCTGGAGTTGGCAGGGGGCCGGAGATACGCAGTATTTT.